The clone carrying this TCR beta chain was recorded only once. This sample is drawn from a study of blood T cell repertoires in COVID-19. Study details: Sites in the United States, Italy and Spain provided acute and convalescent COVID-19 samples. Sources were T cells, B-cell-depleted T cells, or PBMCs; the material itself was cDNA or gDNA.

In the original analysis: Reference gene primer amplification gave estimated nucleated cell counts. The table came from immunoSEQ multiplex PCR; TCRdb's copy has only in-frame clones and leaves some out. V and J calls plus clone size are reproduced from that table; the DNA served to infer D and trimming. The sample contains around 700,000 clones, around 90% of which appear only once. CDR3 length: 14 amino acids. Trimming at V came to 7 bases and at J to 4 bases, leaving 5 bases not matched to a gene. CDR1 is LNHDA and CDR2 is SQIVND in the germline V gene (reference sequence). This receptor was obtained from a woman younger than 35 with acute or convalescent COVID-19. Material for sequencing was peripheral blood. The chain is built from TRBV19 and TRBJ2-3; 10 nucleotides agree with TRBD2. The CDR3 sequence: CASNSGGLPDTQYF. CDR3 DNA sequence: TGTGCCAGTAATAGCGGGGGGCTCCCAGATACGCAGTATTTT.